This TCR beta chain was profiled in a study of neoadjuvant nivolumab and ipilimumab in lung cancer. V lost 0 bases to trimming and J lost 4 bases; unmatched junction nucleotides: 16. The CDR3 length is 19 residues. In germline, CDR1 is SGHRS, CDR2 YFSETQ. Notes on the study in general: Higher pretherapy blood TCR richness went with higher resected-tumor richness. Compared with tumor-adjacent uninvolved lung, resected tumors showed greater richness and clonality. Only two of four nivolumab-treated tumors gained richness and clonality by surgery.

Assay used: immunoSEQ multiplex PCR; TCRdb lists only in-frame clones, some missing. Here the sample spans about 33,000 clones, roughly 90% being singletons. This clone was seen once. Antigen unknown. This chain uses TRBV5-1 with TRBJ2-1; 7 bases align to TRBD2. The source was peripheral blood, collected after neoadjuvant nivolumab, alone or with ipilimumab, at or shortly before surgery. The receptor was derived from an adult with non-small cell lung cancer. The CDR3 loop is CASSLAPVTSTLVYNEQFF. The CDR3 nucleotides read TGCGCCAGCAGCTTGGCTCCGGTGACTAGCACCCTAGTGTACAATGAGCAGTTCTTC.